The clone carrying this TCR beta chain appeared once. This sample stems from a study of blood T cell repertoires in COVID-19. For the study at large: Specimens from acute and convalescent COVID-19 originated in the United States, Italy and Spain. PBMCs, B-cell-depleted T cells, or T cells provided the cDNA or gDNA that made up the material.

Under the authors' procedure: Amplified reference gene primers provided the basis for estimating nucleated cell counts. Data came from immunoSEQ multiplex PCR; TCRdb stores just in-frame clones and leaves some out. Clone size and the V and J calls come from that table; the DNA yielded D and trimming. The sample carries about 140,000 clones, approximately 82% recorded once. V lost 6 bases and J lost 11; bases outside the gene matches: 22. CDR1 is SGHDT and CDR2 is YYEEEE in the germline V gene. This CDR3 has 16 amino acids. The receptor was isolated from a man aged 55 to 70 with active or convalescent COVID-19. Input material: peripheral blood. The chain couples TRBV5-6 to TRBJ1-1; 7 nucleotides match TRBD1. The CDR3 DNA follows: TGTGCCAGCAACAACCGGGGACAGATACTGGCTGGGGAGGCTTTCTTT. It is translated as CASNNRGQILAGEAFF. Supplemented by reference TRBV5-6 and TRBJ1-1, the full variable domain reads DAGVTQSPTHLIKTRGQQVTLRCSPKSGHDTVSWYQQALGQGPQFIFQYYEEEERQRGNFPDRFSGHQFPNYSSELNVNALLLGDSALYLCASNNRGQILAGEAFFGQGTRLTVV.